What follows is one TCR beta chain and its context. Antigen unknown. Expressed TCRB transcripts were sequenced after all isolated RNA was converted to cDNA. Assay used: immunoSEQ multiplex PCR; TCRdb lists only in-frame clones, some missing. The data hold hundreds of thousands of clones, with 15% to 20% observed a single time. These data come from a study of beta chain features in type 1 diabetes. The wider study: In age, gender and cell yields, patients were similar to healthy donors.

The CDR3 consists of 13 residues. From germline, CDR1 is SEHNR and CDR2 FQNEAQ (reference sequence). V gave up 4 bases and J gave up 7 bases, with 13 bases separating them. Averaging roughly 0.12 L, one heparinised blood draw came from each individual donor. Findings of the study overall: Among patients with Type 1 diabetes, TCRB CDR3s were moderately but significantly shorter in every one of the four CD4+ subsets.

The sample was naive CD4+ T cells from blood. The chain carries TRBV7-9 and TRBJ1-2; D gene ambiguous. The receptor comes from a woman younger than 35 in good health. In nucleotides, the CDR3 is TGTGCCAGCAGCTCGTACATTCTCCGTGGCTACACCTTC. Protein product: CASSSYILRGYTF.